These 5 T cell receptor beta chains came from one sample sequenced in a study of blood T cell repertoires in COVID-19 (TCRdb year 2020). To prepare the library, the immunoSEQ multiplex PCR assay was applied. This is the immuneACCESS table as TCRdb keeps it, with only in-frame sequences that have V and J called. A part of the clones is gone; compared with another copy, unresolved V genes explain less than half, and the rest is unexplained. Present in this sample are about 190,000 clones, almost 90% of which were seen just once. Jointly, the top ten make up roughly 0.6% of the sample. Sequencing used peripheral blood. The receptors derive from a man aged 45 to 65 with acute or convalescent COVID-19.

This clone has just a few counts. This chain joins TRBV5-4 and TRBJ1-5, with D possibly being TRBD1 (6 bases). The CDR3 is 16 amino acids. The germline CDR1 and CDR2 sequences are SGHNT and YYREEE (reference sequence). Trimming pared 6 bases from V and 7 bases from J, leaving 23 bases between. The CDR3 reads CASTLLTGHTLQPQHF. The CDR3 coding sequence is TGTGCCAGCACCCTCCTCACAGGGCATACGCTACAGCCCCAGCATTTT.

The chain combines TRBV5-5 with TRBJ1-4; D not resolved. V lost 4 bases to trimming and J lost 4 bases, with 8 bases between them. The CDR3 length is 13 residues. Per the germline V gene, CDR1 is SGHKS and CDR2 is YYEKEE (reference sequence). The CDR3 sequence is CASSKGSNEKLFF. The CDR3 bases are TGTGCCAGCAGCAAAGGGAGTAATGAAAAACTGTTTTTT.

This chain joins TRBV6-5 and TRBJ1-5; D call uncertain. The CDR3 runs to 15 residues. Germline CDR1 is MNHEY and CDR2 is SVGAGI. Trimming left V 0 bases short and J 4 bases short, with 10 bases between. The CDR3 region has the DNA TGTGCCAGCAGTTACTCGAAGGCTAGTAATCAGCCCCAGCATTTT. This translates into CASSYSKASNQPQHF.

The rearrangement joins TRBV9 to TRBJ1-6; the match to TRBD1 covers 7 bases. CDR3 length: 18 amino acids. The V gene end was trimmed by 0 bases and the J gene end by 7 bases; junction bases not matched to a gene: 13. Germline CDR1 SGDLS, CDR2 YYNGEE. CDR3 loop: CASSVEIGGTVGNSPLHF. The CDR3 DNA is TGTGCCAGCAGCGTAGAGATAGGGGGGACAGTAGGAAATTCACCCCTCCACTTT.

The rearrangement uses TRBV15 and TRBJ1-4, with D uncertain. Germline CDR1 LNHNV, CDR2 YYDKDF (reference sequence). Trimming took off 0 bases at V and 10 bases at J, with 15 bases between the two ends. This CDR3 is 15 amino acids long. The DNA for the CDR3 is TGTGCCACCAGCAGAGAGACATCAGGATATGTAAAACTGTTTTTT. It codes for CATSRETSGYVKLFF.